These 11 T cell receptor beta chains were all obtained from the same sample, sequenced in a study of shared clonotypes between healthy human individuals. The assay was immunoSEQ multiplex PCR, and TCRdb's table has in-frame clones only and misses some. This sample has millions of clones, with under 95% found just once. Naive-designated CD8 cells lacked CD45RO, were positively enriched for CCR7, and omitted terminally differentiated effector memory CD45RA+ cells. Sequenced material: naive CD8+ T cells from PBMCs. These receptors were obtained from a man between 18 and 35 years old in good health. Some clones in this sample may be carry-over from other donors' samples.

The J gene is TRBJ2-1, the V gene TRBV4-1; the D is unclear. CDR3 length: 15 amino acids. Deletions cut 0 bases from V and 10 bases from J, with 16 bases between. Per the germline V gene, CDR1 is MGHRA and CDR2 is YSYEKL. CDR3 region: CASSQDPTGGTEQFF. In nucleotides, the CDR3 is TGCGCCAGCAGCCAAGACCCTACTGGCGGAACGGAGCAGTTCTTC.

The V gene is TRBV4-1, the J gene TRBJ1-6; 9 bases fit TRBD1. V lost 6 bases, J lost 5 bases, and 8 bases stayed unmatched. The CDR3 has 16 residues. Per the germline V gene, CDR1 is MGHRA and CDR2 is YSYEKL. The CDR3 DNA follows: TGCGCCAGCAGGATCCGACAGGGGGAAAATAATTCACCCCTCCACTTT. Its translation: CASRIRQGENNSPLHF.

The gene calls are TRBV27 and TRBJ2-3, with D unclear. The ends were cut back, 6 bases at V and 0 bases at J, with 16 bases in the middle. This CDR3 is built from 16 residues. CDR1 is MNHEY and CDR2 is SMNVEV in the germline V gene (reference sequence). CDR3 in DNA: TGTGCCAGCAGCACCCTCGACCGTTATAGCACAGATACGCAGTATTTT. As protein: CASSTLDRYSTDTQYF.

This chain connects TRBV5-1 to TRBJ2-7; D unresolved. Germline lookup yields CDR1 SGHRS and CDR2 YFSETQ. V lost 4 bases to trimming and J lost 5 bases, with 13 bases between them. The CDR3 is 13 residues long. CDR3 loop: CASSPPGAHEQYF. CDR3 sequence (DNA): TGCGCCAGCAGCCCCCCAGGAGCGCACGAGCAGTACTTC.

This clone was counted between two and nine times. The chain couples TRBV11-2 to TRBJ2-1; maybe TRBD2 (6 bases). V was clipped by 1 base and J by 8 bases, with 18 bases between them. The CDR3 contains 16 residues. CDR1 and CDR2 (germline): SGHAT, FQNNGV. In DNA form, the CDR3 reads TGTGCCAGCAGCTTAGGCCCGGGACTTACCATCCATGAGCAGTTCTTC. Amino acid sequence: CASSLGPGLTIHEQFF.

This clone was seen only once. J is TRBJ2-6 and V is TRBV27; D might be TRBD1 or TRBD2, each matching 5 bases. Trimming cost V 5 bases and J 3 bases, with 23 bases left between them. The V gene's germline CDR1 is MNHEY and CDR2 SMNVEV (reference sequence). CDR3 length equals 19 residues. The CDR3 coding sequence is TGTGCCAGCAGTGTGACTGGGACCCTTAAGTTGGGTGGGGCCAACGTCCTGACTTTC. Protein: CASSVTGTLKLGGANVLTF.

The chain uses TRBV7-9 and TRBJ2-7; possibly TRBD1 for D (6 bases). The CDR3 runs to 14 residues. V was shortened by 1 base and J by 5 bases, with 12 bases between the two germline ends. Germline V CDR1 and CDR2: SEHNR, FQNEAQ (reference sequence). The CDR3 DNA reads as TGTGCCAGCAGCTTAGACGAACAGGGTGACGAGCAGTACTTC. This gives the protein CASSLDEQGDEQYF.

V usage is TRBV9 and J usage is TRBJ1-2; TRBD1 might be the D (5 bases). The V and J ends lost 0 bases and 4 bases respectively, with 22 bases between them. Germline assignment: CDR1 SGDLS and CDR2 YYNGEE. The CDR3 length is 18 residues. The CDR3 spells CASSVDWEPGPRSYGYTF. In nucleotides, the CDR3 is TGTGCCAGCAGCGTAGACTGGGAACCGGGACCGAGATCCTATGGCTACACCTTC.

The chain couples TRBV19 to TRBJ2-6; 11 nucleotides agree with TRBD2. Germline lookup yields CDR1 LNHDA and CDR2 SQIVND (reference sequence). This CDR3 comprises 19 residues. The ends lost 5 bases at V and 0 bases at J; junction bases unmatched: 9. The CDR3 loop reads CASSPRLAGKSSGANVLTF. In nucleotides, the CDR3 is TGTGCCAGTAGTCCCAGACTAGCGGGAAAGAGCTCTGGGGCCAACGTCCTGACTTTC.

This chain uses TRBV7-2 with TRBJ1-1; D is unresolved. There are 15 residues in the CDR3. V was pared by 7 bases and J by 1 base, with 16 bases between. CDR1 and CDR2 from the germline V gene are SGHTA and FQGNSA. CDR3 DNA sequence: TGTGCCAGCACCTACCTAAAACTTCAGAACACTGAAGCTTTCTTT. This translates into CASTYLKLQNTEAFF.

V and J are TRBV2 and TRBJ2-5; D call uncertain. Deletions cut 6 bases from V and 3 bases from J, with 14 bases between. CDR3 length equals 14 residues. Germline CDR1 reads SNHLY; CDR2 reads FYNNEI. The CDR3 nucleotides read TGTGCCAGCAGCGGGCCCGACTCCGAAGAGACCCAGTACTTC. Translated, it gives CASSGPDSEETQYF.